This TCR beta chain is drawn from a study of blood T cell repertoires in COVID-19. Study as a whole: Sample material is recorded as cDNA or gDNA derived from T cells, B-cell-depleted T cells, or PBMCs.

Method: immunoSEQ multiplex PCR; TCRdb's copy keeps in-frame clones and lacks some. The data hold around 170,000 clones, with about four fifths observed a single time. Looked up from germline, CDR1 is SGHNT and CDR2 is YYREEE (reference sequence). J lost 7 bases, V lost 4 bases, and 10 bases had no gene match. The CDR3 runs to 15 residues. V gene TRBV5-4 combines with J gene TRBJ1-1; 10 bases match TRBD1. The sequence was collected from a man aged 18 to 35 with active or convalescent COVID-19. Sequencing was carried out using peripheral blood. This CDR3 is CASSPRSGTGVEAFF. The CDR3 bases are TGTGCCAGCAGCCCTCGGTCCGGGACAGGGGTTGAAGCTTTCTTT.